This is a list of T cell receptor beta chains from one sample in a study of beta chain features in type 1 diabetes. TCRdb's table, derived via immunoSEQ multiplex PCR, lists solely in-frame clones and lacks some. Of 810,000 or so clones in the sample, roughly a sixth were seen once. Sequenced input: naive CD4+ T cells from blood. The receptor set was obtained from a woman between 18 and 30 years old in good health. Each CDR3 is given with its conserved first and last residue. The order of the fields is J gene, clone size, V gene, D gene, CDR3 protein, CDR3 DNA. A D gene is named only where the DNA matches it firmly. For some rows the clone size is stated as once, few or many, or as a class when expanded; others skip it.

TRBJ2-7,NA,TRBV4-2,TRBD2,CASSQYRGLATYEQYF,TGTGCCAGCAGCCAATACCGCGGACTAGCTACCTACGAGCAGTACTTC
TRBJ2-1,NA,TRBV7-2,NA,CASSFGSGTYYNEQFF,TGTGCCAGCAGCTTTGGGTCCGGGACTTACTACAATGAGCAGTTCTTC
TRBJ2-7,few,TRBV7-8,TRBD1,CASSLTGTGSSYEQYF,TGTGCCAGCAGCTTGACCGGGACAGGGTCTTCCTACGAGCAGTACTTC
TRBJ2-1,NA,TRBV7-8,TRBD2,CASSFHTTSGRAYNEQFF,TGTGCCAGCAGCTTCCACACGACTAGCGGGAGGGCCTACAATGAGCAGTTCTTC
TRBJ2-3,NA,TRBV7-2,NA,CASSLAKDSSTDTQYF,TGTGCCAGCAGCTTAGCGAAGGACAGTAGCACAGATACGCAGTATTTT
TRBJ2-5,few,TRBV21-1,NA,CASSPVGQTSGREETQYF,TGTGCCAGCAGCCCAGTGGGGCAGACTAGCGGGAGGGAAGAGACCCAGTACTTC
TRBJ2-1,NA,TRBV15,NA,CATSNTMGPYNEQFF,TGTGCCACCAGCAACACCATGGGGCCCTACAATGAGCAGTTCTTC
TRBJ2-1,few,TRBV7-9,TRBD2,CASSTTSDYNEQFF,TGTGCCAGCAGCACGACTAGCGACTACAATGAGCAGTTCTTC
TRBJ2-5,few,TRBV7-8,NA,CASSLELETQYF,TGTGCCAGCAGCTTAGAGTTAGAGACCCAGTACTTC
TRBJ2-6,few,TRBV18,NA,CASSTGVFGANVLTF,TGTGCCAGCTCAACGGGGGTATTTGGGGCCAACGTCCTGACTTTC
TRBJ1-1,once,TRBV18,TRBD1,CASSTGMNTEAFF,TGTGCCAGCTCGACAGGGATGAACACTGAAGCTTTCTTT